This T cell receptor beta chain was captured in a study of cytomegalovirus exposure and HLA in healthy donors. Across the study: An analysis done earlier identified 117 million unique TCR beta sequences from 190 million or so T cells.

This CDR3 is built from 14 residues. V was shortened by 2 bases and J by 1 base, with 11 bases between the two germline ends. CDR1 and CDR2 (germline): GTSNPN, SVGIG (reference sequence). 13 Jbeta primers and 60 Vbeta primers were used for the PCR. Profiled with immunoSEQ multiplex PCR; TCRdb holds only in-frame clones, not every one. This repertoire shows around 52,000 clones, about 79% found once; its top ten account for approximately 1.7%. Study-level points and caveats: TRBV6-2, TRBV6-3 and other indistinguishable V segments were excluded. There were some public TCRs occurring in many donors, but most TCR sequences were rare.

This clone was observed a single time. No antigen is known for it. This receptor was identified in a man aged 35-49 years in good health and CMV-seronegative. The chain couples TRBV30 to TRBJ2-5; D perhaps matches TRBD1 (5 bases). The sequencing sample was made of PBMCs. CDR3 sequence: CAWSLGVVQETQYF. For the CDR3, the DNA is TGTGCCTGGAGTCTAGGGGTAGTCCAAGAGACCCAGTACTTC. Filled out from reference TRBV30 and TRBJ2-5, the complete variable domain reads SQTIHQWPATLVQPVGSPLSLECTVEGTSNPNLYWYRQAAGRGLQLLFYSVGIGQISSEVPQNLSASRPQDRQFILSSKKLLLSDSGFYLCAWSLGVVQETQYFGPGTRLLVL.